The 14 T cell receptor beta chains presented below share a single source sample, sequenced in a study of CD8 T cells in Susac syndrome (dated by TCRdb to about 2019). Libraries were constructed by the immunoSEQ multiplex PCR assay. RNA was extracted using the RNeasy kit, and roughly 0.5 to 1 ug of the RNA was reverse transcribed with random hexamers. TCRdb reran the public reads through fastp at Q25 and MiXCR, keeping productive beta chains. Every CDR3 protein is listed once, alongside the most common genes and DNA of its rows. Here the sample has 200,000 to 250,000 distinct CDR3 sequences; less than 95% occur a single time. The top ten clones comprise about 0.14% of the sample. Sequenced material: CD4+ T cells from PBMCs. The source is a human donor with Susac syndrome.

This chain connects TRBV6-5 to TRBJ1-4; 8 bases line up with TRBD1. Germline V gene sequence: CDR1 MNHEY, CDR2 SVGAGI. V lost 4 bases and J lost 7; bases outside the gene matches: 8. This CDR3 is built from 15 residues. The CDR3 DNA reads TGTGCCAGCAGTTGGGACGACAGGGGTAGTGAAAAACTGTTTTTT. Its translation is CASSWDDRGSEKLFF.

This clonotype was recorded only once. This sequence joins TRBV7-2 and TRBJ1-4; TRBD1 is a possible D gene (5 bases). V lost 3 bases and J 7 bases, leaving 15 bases between the germline ends. Germline lookup yields CDR1 SGHTA and CDR2 FQGNSA. The CDR3 spans 15 residues. The CDR3 coding sequence is TGTGCCAGCAGCTTCCAGGGAGGGATGGGTGAAAAACTGTTTTTT. It translates to CASSFQGGMGEKLFF. Full variable domain (remainder filled in from reference TRBV7-2 and TRBJ1-4): GAGVSQSPSNKVTEKGKDVELRCDPISGHTALYWYRQSLGQGLEFLIYFQGNSAPDKSGLPSDRFSAERTGGSVSTLTIQRTQQEDSAVYLCASSFQGGMGEKLFFGSGTQLSVL.

The V call is TRBV5-6, the J call TRBJ1-2, with 8 bases aligning to TRBD1. Germline V gives CDR1 SGHDT, CDR2 YYEEEE. Trimming took 0 bases from V and 7 from J; bases not matched to a gene: 11. This CDR3 spans 16 amino acids. This CDR3 reads CASSLGPGQVVRGYTF. CDR3 sequence (DNA): TGTGCCAGCAGCTTGGGCCCGGGACAGGTTGTTCGTGGCTACACCTTC. The full variable domain, completed using reference TRBV5-6 and TRBJ1-2, is DAGVTQSPTHLIKTRGQQVTLRCSPKSGHDTVSWYQQALGQGPQFIFQYYEEEERQRGNFPDRFSGHQFPNYSSELNVNALLLGDSALYLCASSLGPGQVVRGYTFGSGTRLTVV.

The V and J genes are TRBV7-9 and TRBJ1-5; D might be TRBD1 (5 bases). The CDR3 has 13 residues. Trimming took off 4 bases at V and 7 bases at J, with 11 bases between the two ends. Per the germline V gene, CDR1 is SEHNR and CDR2 is FQNEAQ (reference sequence). CDR3 DNA: TGTGCCAGCAGCTCGTTAGGGGAACAGCCCCAGCATTTT. The encoded protein is CASSSLGEQPQHF. Filled out from reference TRBV7-9 and TRBJ1-5, the complete variable domain reads DTGVSQNPRHKITKRGQNVTFRCDPISEHNRLYWYRQTLGQGPEFLTYFQNEAQLEKSRLLSDRFSAERPKGSFSTLEIQRTEQGDSAMYLCASSSLGEQPQHFGDGTRLSIL.

Only a few counts were recorded for this clonotype. The V gene is TRBV4-2, the J gene TRBJ1-5; TRBD1 matches at 9 bases. The germline V gene encodes CDR1 LGHNA and CDR2 YNFKEQ. The CDR3 length is 17 residues. Trimming cost V 1 base and J 2 bases; bases outside gene matches: 6. The CDR3 is CASSQGEGQGGNQPQHF. Written as DNA, the CDR3 is TGTGCCAGCAGCCAAGGGGAGGGACAGGGCGGCAATCAGCCCCAGCATTTT.

The V call is TRBV5-6, the J call TRBJ2-5; the D gene is possibly TRBD2 (5 bases). The CDR3 is 15 amino acids. Germline V CDR1 and CDR2: SGHDT, YYEEEE. V lost 7 bases to trimming and J lost 5 bases, with 21 bases between them. CDR3 nucleotide sequence: TGTGCCAGCCTGCGTGTGGACTCCCCCGGGGAGACCCAGTACTTC. It translates to CASLRVDSPGETQYF.

This clonotype has a single count. The chain has TRBV12-3 or TRBV12-4 and TRBJ2-7; 8 nucleotides align to TRBD1. V was clipped by 4 bases and J by 2 bases; unmatched bases: 7. This CDR3 is 15 amino acids long. Here the CDR3 DNA reads TGTGCCAGCAGTTCCGGGACAGGTTCGCCCTACGAGCAGTACTTC. It specifies CASSSGTGSPYEQYF.

The V and J genes are TRBV20-1 and TRBJ2-4; the match to TRBD2 covers 13 bases. The J segment lost 3 bases and the V segment lost 5 bases, leaving 4 bases of the junction unmatched. The CDR3 spans 15 residues. Germline V gene sequence: CDR1 DFQATT, CDR2 SNEGSKA (reference sequence). CDR3 bases: TGCAGTGCTGCGGGGACTAGCGGGGACAAAAACATTCAGTACTTC. Encoded protein: CSAAGTSGDKNIQYF.

The chain is built from TRBV7-9 and TRBJ1-1; the D is unclear. Germline-derived CDR1 and CDR2 are SEHNR and FQNEAQ (reference sequence). V lost 1 base, J lost 3 bases, and 12 bases lay in between. This CDR3 is 15 amino acids long. The CDR3 DNA follows: TGTGCCAGCAGCTTAGGAACAAGTGGGGACACTGAAGCTTTCTTT. Encoded protein: CASSLGTSGDTEAFF.

The gene calls are TRBV30 and TRBJ2-7; tentative D call: TRBD2 (5 bases). Germline V lookup: CDR1 GTSNPN, CDR2 SVGIG (reference sequence). The CDR3 is made up of 14 amino acids. The V end lost 0 bases, the J end lost 4 bases, and 13 bases lay between the germline ends. The CDR3 sequence: CAWSVPRGRYEQYF. The CDR3 region has the DNA TGTGCCTGGAGTGTACCGAGAGGGCGGTACGAGCAGTACTTC.

The chain employs TRBV5-4 and TRBJ2-7; 8 bases align to TRBD2. The CDR3 contains 21 residues. Germline values: CDR1 SGHNT, CDR2 YYREEE (reference sequence). The trim removed 4 bases at V and 2 bases at J, leaving 26 bases unmatched. The CDR3 is CASSLARGQRGSLTKPYEQYF. The DNA of the CDR3 is TGTGCCAGCAGCCTGGCCCGGGGGCAGCGGGGGAGCCTCACTAAACCCTACGAGCAGTACTTC.

V usage is TRBV20-1 and J usage is TRBJ2-7; 7 bases agree with TRBD1. The CDR3 totals 14 residues. Germline CDR1 reads DFQATT; CDR2 reads SNEGSKA (reference sequence). J gave up 0 bases and V 1 base, and 3 bases lay outside the gene matches. CDR3 DNA sequence: TGCAGTGCTAGAGCGGGACAGAGCTCCTACGAGCAGTACTTC. Translation gives CSARAGQSSYEQYF.

Only a few counts were recorded for this clonotype. The chain carries TRBV7-2 and TRBJ1-2, with unresolved D. The germline gives CDR1 SGHTA, CDR2 FQGNSA. Trimming took off 4 bases at V and 3 bases at J, with 12 bases between the two ends. The CDR3 loop spans 14 amino acids. DNA of the CDR3: TGTGCCAGCAGCTCCTGGGTCCAGGACTATGGCTACACCTTC. Protein: CASSSWVQDYGYTF.

V is TRBV6-5 and J is TRBJ1-1, with a tentative D call TRBD1 (6 bases). The CDR3 contains 15 residues. CDR1 MNHEY and CDR2 SVGAGI come from the germline V gene. Deletions cut 5 bases from V and 0 bases from J, with 13 bases between. CDR3 sequence reads: CASSRPGVLNTEAFF. The CDR3 coding sequence is TGTGCCAGCAGTCGCCCAGGGGTATTGAACACTGAAGCTTTCTTT.